This T cell receptor (beta chain) was captured in a study of chemoradiotherapy in HPV16-positive cancers. Study in general: Functional T-cell assays on a couple of HPV16-positive patients' cells defined candidate HPV-specific clones and common TCR motifs.

Data came from immunoSEQ multiplex PCR; TCRdb stores just in-frame clones and leaves some out. The sample has tens of thousands of clones, 85% to 95% seen once. Concerning this clone itself: Its cognate antigen is unknown.

Study outcomes and limitations: The functional HPV-specific definition rests on just two HPV16-positive patients. Better recurrence-free survival went with HPV-responsive T-cell expansion in HPV16-positive patients.

The CDR3 is 13 residues long. The germline CDR1 and CDR2 sequences are SGHTA and FQGNSA. V was shortened by 1 base and J by 6 bases, with 9 bases between the two germline ends. The chain recombines TRBV7-2 with TRBJ1-1, with no clear D. The sample in question was blood, obtained from a patient who underwent chemoradiotherapy. The sequence was collected from a human donor with HPV-associated anogenital cancer. CDR3 residues: CASSLGRRAEAFF. The CDR3 region has the DNA TGTGCCAGCAGCTTAGGAAGGAGGGCTGAAGCTTTCTTT.